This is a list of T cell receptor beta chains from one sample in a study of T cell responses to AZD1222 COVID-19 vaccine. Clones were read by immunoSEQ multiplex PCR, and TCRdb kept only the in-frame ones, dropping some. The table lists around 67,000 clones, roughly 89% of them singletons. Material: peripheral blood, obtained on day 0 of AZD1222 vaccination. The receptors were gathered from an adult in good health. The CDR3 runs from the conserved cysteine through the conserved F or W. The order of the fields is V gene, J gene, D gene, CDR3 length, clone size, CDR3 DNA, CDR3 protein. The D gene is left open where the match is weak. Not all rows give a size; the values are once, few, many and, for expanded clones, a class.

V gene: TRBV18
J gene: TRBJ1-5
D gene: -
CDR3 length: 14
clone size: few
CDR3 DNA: TGTGCCAGCTCCCTCAGGGAGTCAGGGGAGCCCCAGCATTTT
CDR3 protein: CASSLRESGEPQHF

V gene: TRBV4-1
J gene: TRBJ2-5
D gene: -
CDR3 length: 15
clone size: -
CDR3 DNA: TGCGCCAGCAGCCAAGATAGCCGGCACCAAGAGACCCAGTACTTC
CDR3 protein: CASSQDSRHQETQYF

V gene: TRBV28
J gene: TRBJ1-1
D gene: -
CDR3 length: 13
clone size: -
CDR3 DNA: TGTGCCAGCACGGACCCGTTAGGCACTGAAGCTTTCTTT
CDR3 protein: CASTDPLGTEAFF

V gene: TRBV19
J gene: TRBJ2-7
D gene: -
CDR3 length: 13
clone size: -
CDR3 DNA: TGTGCCAGTAGCAAGGTTCGGGGTAACGAGCAGTACTTC
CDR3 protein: CASSKVRGNEQYF

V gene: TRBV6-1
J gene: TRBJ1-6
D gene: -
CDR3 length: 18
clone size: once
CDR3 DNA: TGTGCCAGCAGTGCCCCGGCGGAGGGTACCTCCTATAATTCACCCCTCCACTTT
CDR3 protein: CASSAPAEGTSYNSPLHF

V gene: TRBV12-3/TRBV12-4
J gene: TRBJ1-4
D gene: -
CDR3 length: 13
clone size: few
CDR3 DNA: TGTGCCAGCAGTCACCACCTCTTGGACAGAGTGTTTTTT
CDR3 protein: CASSHHLLDRVFF

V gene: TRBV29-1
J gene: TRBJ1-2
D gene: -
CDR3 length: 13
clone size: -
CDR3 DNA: TGCAGCGGGGACCTACAGGGTTTCTATGGCTACACCTTC
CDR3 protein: CSGDLQGFYGYTF

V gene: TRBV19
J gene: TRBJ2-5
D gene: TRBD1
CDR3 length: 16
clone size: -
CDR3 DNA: TGTGCCAGTAGGCACGCTCCGGGACAGAGCCAAGAGACCCAGTACTTC
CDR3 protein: CASRHAPGQSQETQYF

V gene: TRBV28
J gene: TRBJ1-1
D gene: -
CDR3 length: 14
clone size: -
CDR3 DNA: TGTGCCAGCAGTTCTGGACCTATGAACACTGAAGCTTTCTTT
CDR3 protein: CASSSGPMNTEAFF

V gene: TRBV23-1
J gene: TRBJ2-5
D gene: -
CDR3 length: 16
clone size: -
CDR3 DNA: TGCGCCAGCAGTCGGAGGAGGGGGCGCGGAGGAGAGACCCAGTACTTC
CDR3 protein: CASSRRRGRGGETQYF

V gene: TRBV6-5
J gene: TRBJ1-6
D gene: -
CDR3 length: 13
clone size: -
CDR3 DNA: TGTGCCAGCAGTTACGAGGTGAATTCACCCCTCCACTTT
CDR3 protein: CASSYEVNSPLHF

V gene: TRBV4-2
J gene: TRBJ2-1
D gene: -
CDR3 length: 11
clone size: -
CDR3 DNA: TGTGCCAGCAGCCAAAACAATGAGCAGTTCTTC
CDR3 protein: CASSQNNEQFF

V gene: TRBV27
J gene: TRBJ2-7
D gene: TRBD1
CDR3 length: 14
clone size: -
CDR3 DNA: TGTGCCAGCAGTCTCGACAGGGGGCTTTACGAGCAGTACTTC
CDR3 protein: CASSLDRGLYEQYF

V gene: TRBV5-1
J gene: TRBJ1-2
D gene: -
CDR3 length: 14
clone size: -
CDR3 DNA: TGCGCCAGCAGCTTGACACAGAATAACTATGGCTACACCTTC
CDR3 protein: CASSLTQNNYGYTF

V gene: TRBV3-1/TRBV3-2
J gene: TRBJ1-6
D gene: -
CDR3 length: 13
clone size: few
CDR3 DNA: TGTGCCAGCAGTCGAGGACAAGCTTCACCCCTCCACTTT
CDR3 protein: CASSRGQASPLHF

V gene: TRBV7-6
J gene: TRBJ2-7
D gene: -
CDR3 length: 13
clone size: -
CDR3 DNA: TGTGCCAGCAGCTTAGATGACAGTCGCGAGCAGTACTTC
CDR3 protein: CASSLDDSREQYF

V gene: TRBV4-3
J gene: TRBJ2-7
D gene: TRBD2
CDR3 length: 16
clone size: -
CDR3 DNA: TGCGCCAGCAGCCAAGTTTACGGGCGGGGGTTATACGAGCAGTACTTC
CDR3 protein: CASSQVYGRGLYEQYF

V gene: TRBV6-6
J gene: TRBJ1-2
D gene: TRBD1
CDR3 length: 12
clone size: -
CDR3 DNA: TGTGCCGCCCGGGACAGGAACTATGGCTACACCTTC
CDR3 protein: CAARDRNYGYTF

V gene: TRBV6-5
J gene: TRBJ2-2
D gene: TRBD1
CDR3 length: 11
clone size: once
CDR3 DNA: TGTGCCAGCATTAATCGACAGGGGGCATTTTTT
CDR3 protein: CASINRQGAFF

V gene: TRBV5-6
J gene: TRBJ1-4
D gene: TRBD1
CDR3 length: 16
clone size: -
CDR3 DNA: TGTGCCAGCACCTCGCGACAGGGGGCATCGAATGAAAAACTGTTTTTT
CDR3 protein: CASTSRQGASNEKLFF

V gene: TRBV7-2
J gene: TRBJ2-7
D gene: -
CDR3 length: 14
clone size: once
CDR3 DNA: TGTGCCAGCAGCTTAGCGGTCCGGGGTGGCGAGCAGTACTTC
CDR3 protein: CASSLAVRGGEQYF

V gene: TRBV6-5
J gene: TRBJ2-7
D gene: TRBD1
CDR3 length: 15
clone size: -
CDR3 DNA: TGTGCCACCTATCATCCTGGACAGGGAACCTACGAGCAGTACTTC
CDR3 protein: CATYHPGQGTYEQYF

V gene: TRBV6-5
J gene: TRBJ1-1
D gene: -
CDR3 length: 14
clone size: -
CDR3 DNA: TGTGCCAGCACCCTCAGGCGTGGGAACACTGAAGCTTTCTTT
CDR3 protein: CASTLRRGNTEAFF

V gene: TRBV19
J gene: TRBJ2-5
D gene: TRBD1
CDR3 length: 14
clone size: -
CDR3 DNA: TGTGCCAGTAGCGGGACAGCCCTAGTAGAGACCCAGTACTTC
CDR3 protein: CASSGTALVETQYF

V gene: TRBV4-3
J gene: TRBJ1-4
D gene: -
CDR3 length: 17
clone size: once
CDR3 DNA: TGCGCCAGCAGCCAAGAGAACGGCAGGGAACACGGTGAAAAACTGTTTTTT
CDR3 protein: CASSQENGREHGEKLFF

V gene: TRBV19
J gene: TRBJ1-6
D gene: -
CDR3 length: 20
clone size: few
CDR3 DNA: TGTGCCAGTAGTATAATCCTACGCCTTCGTACAGGGCGTGAGAATTCACCCCTCCACTTT
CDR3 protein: CASSIILRLRTGRENSPLHF

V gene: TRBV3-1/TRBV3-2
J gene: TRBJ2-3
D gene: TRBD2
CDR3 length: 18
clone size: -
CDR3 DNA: TGTGCCAGCAGCCAAGCCTACCTTAGCGGGGGGGACACAGATACGCAGTATTTT
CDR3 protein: CASSQAYLSGGDTDTQYF

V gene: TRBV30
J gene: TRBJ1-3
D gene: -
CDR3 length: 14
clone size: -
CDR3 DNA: TGTGCCTGGAGTACAGGGTTCTCTGGAAACACCATATATTTT
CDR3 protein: CAWSTGFSGNTIYF

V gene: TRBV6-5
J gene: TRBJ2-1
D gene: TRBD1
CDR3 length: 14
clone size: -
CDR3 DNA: TGTGCCAGCAGTCGACAGGGGGCATGGAATGAGCAGTTCTTC
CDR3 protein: CASSRQGAWNEQFF

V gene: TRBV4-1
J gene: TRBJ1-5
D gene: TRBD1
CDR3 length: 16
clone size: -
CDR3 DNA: TGCGCCAGCAGCCAGGGGACAGGGGGCTTCAATCAGCCCCAGCATTTT
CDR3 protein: CASSQGTGGFNQPQHF

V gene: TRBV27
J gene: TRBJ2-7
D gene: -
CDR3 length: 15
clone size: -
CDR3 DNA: TGTGCCAGCAGTCCCAAATGGGACGAGACGTACGAGCAGTACTTC
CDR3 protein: CASSPKWDETYEQYF

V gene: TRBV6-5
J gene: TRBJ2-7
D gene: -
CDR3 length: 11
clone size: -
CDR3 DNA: TGTGCCAGCAGTTACTCGACCGAGCAGTACTTC
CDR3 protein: CASSYSTEQYF

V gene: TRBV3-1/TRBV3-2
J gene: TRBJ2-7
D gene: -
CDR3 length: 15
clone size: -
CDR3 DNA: TGTGCCAGCAGTCAAGGCCCGGGGCCCACCTACGAGCAGTACTTC
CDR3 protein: CASSQGPGPTYEQYF

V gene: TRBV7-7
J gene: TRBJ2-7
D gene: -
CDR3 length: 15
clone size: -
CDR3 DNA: TGTGCCAGCAGCTTAGGCAGGGTCGGATCCTACGAGCAGTACTTC
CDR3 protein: CASSLGRVGSYEQYF

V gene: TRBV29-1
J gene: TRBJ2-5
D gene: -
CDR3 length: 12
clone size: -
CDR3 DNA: TGCAGCGTTGAAGTTTGGGGGGAGACCCAGTACTTC
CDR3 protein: CSVEVWGETQYF

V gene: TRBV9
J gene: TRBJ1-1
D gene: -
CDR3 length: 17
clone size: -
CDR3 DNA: TGTGCCAGCAGCCCAGGGTCGGGGGGGCGTAGGTACACTGAAGCTTTCTTT
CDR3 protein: CASSPGSGGRRYTEAFF

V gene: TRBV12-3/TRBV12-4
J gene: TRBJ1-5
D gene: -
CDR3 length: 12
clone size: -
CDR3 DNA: TGTGCCAGCAGAACTCTACTTCAGCCCCAGCATTTT
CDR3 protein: CASRTLLQPQHF

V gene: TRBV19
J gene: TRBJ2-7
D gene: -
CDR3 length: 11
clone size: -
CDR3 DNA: TGTGCCAGTAGTAAGGGCCTGGAGCAGTACTTC
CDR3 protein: CASSKGLEQYF

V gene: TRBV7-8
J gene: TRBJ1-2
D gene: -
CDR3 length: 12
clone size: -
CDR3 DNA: TGTGCCAGCAGCCGAGACGGAAATGGCTACACCTTC
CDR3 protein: CASSRDGNGYTF

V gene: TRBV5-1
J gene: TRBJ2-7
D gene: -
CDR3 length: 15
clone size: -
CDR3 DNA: TGCGCCAGCAGCCTACAACAGGGCATGATCGTCGAGCAGTACTTC
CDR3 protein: CASSLQQGMIVEQYF

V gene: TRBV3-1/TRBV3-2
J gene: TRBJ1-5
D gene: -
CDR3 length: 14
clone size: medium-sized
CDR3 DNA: TGTGCCAGCAGCCAAGGGGTCCCCAATCAGCCCCAGCATTTT
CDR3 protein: CASSQGVPNQPQHF

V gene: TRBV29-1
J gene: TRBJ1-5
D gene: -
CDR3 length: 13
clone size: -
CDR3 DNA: TGCAGCGTTATCCCAGGGGCAAATCAGCCCCAGCATTTT
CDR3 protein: CSVIPGANQPQHF

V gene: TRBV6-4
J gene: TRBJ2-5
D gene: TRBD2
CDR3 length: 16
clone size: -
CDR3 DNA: TGTGCCAGCAGTGCTAATAGCGGGGGGGCTCGGGAGACCCAGTACTTC
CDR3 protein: CASSANSGGARETQYF

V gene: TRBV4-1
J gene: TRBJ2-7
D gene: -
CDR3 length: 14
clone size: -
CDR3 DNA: TGCGCCAGCAGCCAAGAGCCGGGGTTGACGGAGCAGTACTTC
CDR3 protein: CASSQEPGLTEQYF

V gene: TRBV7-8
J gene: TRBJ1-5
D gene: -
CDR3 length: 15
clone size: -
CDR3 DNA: TGTGCCAGCAGCTTAACTGTCCGTAGCAATCAGCCCCAGCATTTT
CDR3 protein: CASSLTVRSNQPQHF

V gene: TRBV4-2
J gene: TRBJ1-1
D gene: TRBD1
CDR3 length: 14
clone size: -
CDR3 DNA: TGTGCCAGCAGCCGACGGGACAGGGCGACTGAAGCTTTCTTT
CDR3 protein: CASSRRDRATEAFF

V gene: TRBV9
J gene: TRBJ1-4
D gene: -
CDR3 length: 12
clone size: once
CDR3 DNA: TGTGCCAGCAGCTTACAGGGAGAAAAACTGTTTTTT
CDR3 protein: CASSLQGEKLFF

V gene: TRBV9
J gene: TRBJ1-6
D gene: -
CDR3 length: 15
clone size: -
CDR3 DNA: TGTGCCAGCAGCGCTGGGCCAACTGTGCATTCACCCCTCCACTTT
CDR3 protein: CASSAGPTVHSPLHF

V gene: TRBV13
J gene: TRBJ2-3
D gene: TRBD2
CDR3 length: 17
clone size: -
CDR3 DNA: TGTGCCAGCAGCCGCCGGTTAGGGCGGGGGTCCTCAGATACGCAGTATTTT
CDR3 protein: CASSRRLGRGSSDTQYF

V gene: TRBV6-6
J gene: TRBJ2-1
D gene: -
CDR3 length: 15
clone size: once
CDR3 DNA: TGTGCCAGCAGCTCCACAATTGAAACCGGCAATGAGCAGTTCTTC
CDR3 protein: CASSSTIETGNEQFF

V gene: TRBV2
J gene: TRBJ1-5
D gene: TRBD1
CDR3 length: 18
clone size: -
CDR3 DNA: TGTGCCAGCAGCCACCCCAGGGGGCGCCGGTTTCGTGATCAGCCCCAGCATTTT
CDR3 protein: CASSHPRGRRFRDQPQHF

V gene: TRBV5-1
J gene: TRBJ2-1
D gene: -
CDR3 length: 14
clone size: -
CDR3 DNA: TGCGCCAGCAGCTTCAGGGGTGGTAACGATGAGCAGTTCTTC
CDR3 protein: CASSFRGGNDEQFF

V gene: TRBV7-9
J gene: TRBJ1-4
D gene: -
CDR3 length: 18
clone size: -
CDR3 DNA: TGTGCCAGCAGCTTTATTCCGGGGATGGAGGGCGTGGACGAAAAACTGTTTTTT
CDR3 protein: CASSFIPGMEGVDEKLFF

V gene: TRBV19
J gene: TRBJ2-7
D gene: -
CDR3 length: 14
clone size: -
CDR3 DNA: TGTGCCAGTAGTATCTCGGAAGGGTCCTACGAGCAGTACTTC
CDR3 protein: CASSISEGSYEQYF

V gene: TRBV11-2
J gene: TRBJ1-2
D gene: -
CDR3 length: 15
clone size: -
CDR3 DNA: TGTGCCAGCAGCCAAAGGGGGGGCTATGACTATGGCTACACCTTC
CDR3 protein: CASSQRGGYDYGYTF

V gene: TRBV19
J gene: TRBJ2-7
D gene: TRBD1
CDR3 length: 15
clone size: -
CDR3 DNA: TGTGCCAGTAGTAGCATCCCCGGGACAGCCTACGAGCAGTACTTC
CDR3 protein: CASSSIPGTAYEQYF

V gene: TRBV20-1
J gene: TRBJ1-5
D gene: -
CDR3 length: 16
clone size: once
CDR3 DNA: TGCAGTGCTAGTTCGATGGGGGGGCGCGGGGATCAGCCCCAGCATTTT
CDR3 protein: CSASSMGGRGDQPQHF

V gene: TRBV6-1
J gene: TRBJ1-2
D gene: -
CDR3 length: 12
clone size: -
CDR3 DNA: TGTGCCAGCAGTGAAGAGGTCTATGGCTACACCTTC
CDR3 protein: CASSEEVYGYTF

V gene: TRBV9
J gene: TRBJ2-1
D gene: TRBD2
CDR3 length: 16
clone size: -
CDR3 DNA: TGTGCCAGCAGCGCCTCACTAGCGGGGGGGCTCAATGAGCAGTTCTTC
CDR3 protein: CASSASLAGGLNEQFF